These 15 T cell receptor beta chains were all obtained from the same sample, sequenced in a study of CD8+ T cells in alopecia areata. As the sequencing template, cDNA was produced by extracting RNA and reverse transcribing it. The repertoire was sequenced with immunoSEQ multiplex PCR; TCRdb's copy has only in-frame clones and lacks some. This sample has roughly 180,000 clones, with 50% to 60% found just once. As to treatment: oral pan-JAK inhibitor, 5-10 mg twice daily. The sequencing used CD4+ T cells sorted from blood, collected at week 4, from a patient treated with tofacitinib. These receptors were collected from a human donor with alopecia areata.

This sequence joins TRBV11-2 and TRBJ2-6; a possible D gene is TRBD2 (7 bases). This CDR3 has 20 residues. The V gene lost 0 bases and the J gene lost 0 bases, with 18 bases spanning the gap. Germline CDR1 is SGHAT and CDR2 is FQNNGV. CDR3 loop: CASSLEVRGQFSSGANVLTF. CDR3 nucleotides: TGTGCCAGCAGCTTAGAAGTGCGGGGGCAATTCTCCTCTGGGGCCAACGTCCTGACTTTC.

The chain combines TRBV12-5 with TRBJ1-5; D call uncertain. The CDR3 runs 12 residues. Per the germline V gene, CDR1 is LGHNT and CDR2 is FRNRAP. V was shortened by 7 bases and J by 5 bases, with 9 bases between the two germline ends. CDR3 amino acids: CASALSDQPQHF. DNA of the CDR3: TGTGCTAGTGCCCTCAGTGATCAGCCCCAGCATTTT.

On this clone: The same CDR3 is also encoded by other DNA sequences in this sample. For the CDR3, the DNA is TGCAGCGTTAGACAGGGGGGCACAGATACGCAGTATTTT. Protein sequence: CSVRQGGTDTQYF. The V and J genes are TRBV29-1 and TRBJ2-3; 9 bases are a match to TRBD1. Unmatched junction bases numbered 1, after V lost 5 bases and J lost 1 base. The CDR3 consists of 13 residues. CDR1 and CDR2 (germline): SQVTM, ANQGSEA.

This chain joins TRBV2 and TRBJ1-3; 8 nucleotides agree with TRBD1. This CDR3 has 14 residues. V dropped 6 bases and J dropped 4; count of bases not matched to a gene: 5. Germline V gives CDR1 SNHLY, CDR2 FYNNEI. CDR3 region: CASRADRAGNTIYF. The CDR3 region has the DNA TGTGCCAGCAGAGCGGACAGGGCGGGAAACACCATATATTTT.

The chain is built from TRBV2 and TRBJ1-5; D possibly corresponds to TRBD1 (6 bases). The germline V gene has CDR1 SNHLY and CDR2 FYNNEI. Trimming cost V 6 bases and J 5 bases, with 17 bases left between them. The length of the CDR3 is 15 residues. CDR3 amino acids: CASSIRRGMDQPQHF. The DNA for the CDR3 is TGTGCCAGCAGCATACGTAGGGGGATGGATCAGCCCCAGCATTTT.

The rearrangement uses TRBV29-1 and TRBJ2-5; maybe TRBD1 (5 bases). CDR1 and CDR2 (germline): SQVTM, ANQGSEA. This CDR3 region has 14 residues. V lost 6 bases to trimming and J lost 5 bases, with 19 bases between them. The CDR3 coding sequence is TGCAGCGTAGGTGGACACGGGCTATGGGAGACCCAGTACTTC. This translates into CSVGGHGLWETQYF.

This clone was observed a few times. This chain links TRBV14 with TRBJ2-3, with 8 bases that match TRBD2. The CDR3 contains 15 residues. After removal of 2 bases from V and 1 base from J, the junction contained 2 bases not matched to a gene. The germline V gene encodes CDR1 SGHDN and CDR2 FVKESK. The DNA for the CDR3 is TGTGCCAGCAGCCAATGGCGGGGGGGCACAGATACGCAGTATTTT. Translated: CASSQWRGGTDTQYF. Filled out from reference TRBV14 and TRBJ2-3, the complete variable domain reads EAGVTQFPSHSVIEKGQTVTLRCDPISGHDNLYWYRRVMGKEIKFLLHFVKESKQDESGMPNNRFLAERTGGTYSTLKVQPAELEDSGVYFCASSQWRGGTDTQYFGPGTRLTVL.

In its sample, this clone was seen a few times. This chain links TRBV4-1 with TRBJ1-1; 11 nucleotides match TRBD1. J was trimmed by 2 bases and V by 4 bases; bases with no gene match: 3. The CDR3 is 15 residues long. Per germline, CDR1 MGHRA and CDR2 YSYEKL. This CDR3 reads CASSLGQGANTEAFF. In DNA, the CDR3 is TGCGCCAGCAGCCTTGGACAGGGGGCCAACACTGAAGCTTTCTTT.

The sample holds a few counts of this clone. The V gene is TRBV27, the J gene TRBJ1-6; a possible D gene is TRBD1 (5 bases). The CDR3 loop spans 16 amino acids. Germline V gene lookup returns CDR1 MNHEY and CDR2 SMNVEV (reference sequence). V was trimmed by 3 bases and J by 5 bases, leaving 14 bases between them. The CDR3 is CASSFYGAGDNSPLHF. CDR3 coding DNA: TGTGCCAGCAGTTTTTATGGCGCGGGGGATAATTCACCCCTCCACTTT.

The chain couples TRBV18 to TRBJ1-2; 7 bases are a match to TRBD1. CDR1 is KGHSH, CDR2 LQKENI, per germline. This CDR3 spans 12 amino acids. V lost 6 bases, J lost 6 bases, and 4 bases stayed unmatched. The CDR3, as DNA: TGTGCCAGCTCTAGTACAGGGGATGGCTACACCTTC. Its translation is CASSSTGDGYTF.

This sequence joins TRBV2 and TRBJ1-4; TRBD1 might be the D (5 bases). The CDR3 loop spans 12 amino acids. Per the germline V gene, CDR1 is SNHLY and CDR2 is FYNNEI. The V end lost 6 bases, the J end lost 6 bases, and 8 bases lay between the germline ends. The CDR3 nucleotides are TGTGCCAGCAGGGGGCAGGATGAAAAACTGTTTTTT. As protein: CASRGQDEKLFF.

This chain joins TRBV6-6 and TRBJ1-1, with D unclear. Germline CDR1 reads MNHNY; CDR2 reads SVGAGI (reference sequence). V was shortened by 2 bases and J by 7 bases, with 8 bases between the two germline ends. The CDR3 extends over 12 amino acids. For the CDR3, the DNA is TGTGCCAGCAGTTACCCCCAGAGTGAAGCTTTCTTT. This codes for CASSYPQSEAFF.

This rearrangement joins TRBV15 to TRBJ1-6; 9 bases match TRBD1. This CDR3 is built from 17 residues. V gave up 0 bases and J gave up 9 bases; unmatched junction bases: 9. Per the germline V gene, CDR1 is LNHNV and CDR2 is YYDKDF (reference sequence). For the CDR3, the DNA is TGTGCCACCAGCAGAGATCGGGGACAGGGAATCGGTTCACCCCTCCACTTT. Protein: CATSRDRGQGIGSPLHF.

The chain links TRBV7-2 to TRBJ2-5; tentatively, D is TRBD1 or TRBD2 (5 bases each). The V end lost 3 bases, the J end lost 5 bases, and 16 bases lay between the germline ends. Germline CDR1 and CDR2: SGHTA and FQGNSA. There are 15 residues in the CDR3. The chain's CDR3 is CASSFGTARHETQYF. CDR3 in DNA: TGTGCCAGCAGCTTTGGGACCGCCCGACACGAGACCCAGTACTTC.

The chain couples TRBV29-1 to TRBJ1-5, with 8 bases matching TRBD1. The CDR3 sequence is 14 residues long. CDR1 and CDR2 (germline): SQVTM, ANQGSEA. V shed 6 bases, J shed 0 bases, and the junction held 4 bases outside the gene matches. CDR3 amino acids: CSVLTGASNQPQHF. The DNA of the CDR3 is TGCAGCGTCTTGACAGGGGCTAGCAATCAGCCCCAGCATTTT.